This T cell receptor beta chain came from a study of post-analysis software for immune sequencing data. Study overall: Several disease courses (relapsing-remitting, secondary progressive and progressive-relapsing) of multiple sclerosis were included. General study points: Controls significantly exceeded multiple sclerosis patients in normalized Chao1 diversity.

Unique molecular identifiers were carried by the TCR beta cDNA libraries. Input of about 1 to 11 million T cells yielded 550,000 or so cDNA molecules. Via MiXCR, TCRdb re-called the PCR reads, giving one row per CDR3 protein. The sample carries 750,000 to 900,000 distinct CDR3 sequences, 46% recorded once. Only a few counts were recorded for this clonotype. As yet, its antigen is unknown. This sequence originates from a girl aged 5 to 17 with multiple sclerosis. Sequenced material: blood.

CDR3 protein: CASSPGPGAYEQYF. The DNA for the CDR3 is TGTGCCAGCAGCCCTGGACCCGGGGCCTACGAGCAGTACTTC. J is TRBJ2-7 and V is TRBV7-2; perhaps TRBD2 as D (5 bases). The germline gives CDR1 SGHTA, CDR2 FQGNSA. The CDR3 totals 14 residues. V gave up 5 bases and J gave up 2 bases, with 13 bases separating them. The full variable domain, its missing parts supplied by reference TRBV7-2 and TRBJ2-7, is GAGVSQSPSNKVTEKGKDVELRCDPISGHTALYWYRQSLGQGLEFLIYFQGNSAPDKSGLPSDRFSAERTGGSVSTLTIQRTQQEDSAVYLCASSPGPGAYEQYFGPGTRLTVT.